What follows are 15 T cell receptor beta chains derived from one specimen sequenced in a study of T cells in localized non-small cell lung cancer (dated by TCRdb to between 2020 and 2021). The library was built by means of the immunoSEQ multiplex PCR assay. The source is immuneACCESS, and TCRdb retained only in-frame sequences with V and J called. Part of the clones is not carried over; for the studies checked, unresolved V genes explain less than half of this, and the remainder is unexplained. The sample table lists about 24,000 clones, 70% to 90% of them with a count of one. Clones ranked in the top ten supply 5.5% to 6.5% of the sample. The sequences come from PBMCs, collected before any cancer treatment. These receptors were collected from a man between 40 and 70 years old with stage II lung adenocarcinoma.

This clone was seen just once. The CDR3 nucleotides read TGTGCCAGTAGTATATGGAGAGGGACCGTCATGAACACTGAAGCTTTCTTT. It encodes CASSIWRGTVMNTEAFF. J is TRBJ1-1 and V is TRBV19; tentatively, D is TRBD1 (5 bases). There are 17 residues in the CDR3. CDR1 and CDR2 (germline): LNHDA, SQIVND (reference sequence). Trimming left V 2 bases short and J 0 bases short, with 16 bases between. The complete variable domain, with remaining parts taken from reference TRBV19 and TRBJ1-1, reads DGGITQSPKYLFRKEGQNVTLSCEQNLNHDAMYWYRQDPGQGLRLIYYSQIVNDFQKGDIAEGYSVSREKKESFPLTVTSAQKNPTAFYLCASSIWRGTVMNTEAFFGQGTRLTVV.

There are a few counts of this clone. The chain uses TRBV5-4 and TRBJ1-3; no definite D call. V was trimmed by 4 bases and J by 1 base, leaving 9 bases between them. Germline lookup yields CDR1 SGHNT and CDR2 YYREEE (reference sequence). CDR3 size: 14 residues. This chain's CDR3 is CASSLDFSGNTIYF. The CDR3 DNA follows: TGTGCCAGCAGCCTAGACTTTTCTGGAAACACCATATATTTT.

This rearrangement joins TRBV6-1 to TRBJ2-3; 9 bases fit TRBD1. CDR1 MNHNS and CDR2 SASEGT come from the germline V gene. V lost 6 bases to trimming and J lost 3 bases; unmatched junction nucleotides: 7. The CDR3 runs to 15 residues. DNA of the CDR3: TGTGCCAGCAGATACCGGGACAGGGTAACAGATACGCAGTATTTT. Translation gives CASRYRDRVTDTQYF.

This clone was seen a single time. The rearrangement uses TRBV6-1 and TRBJ1-1; the D gene is possibly TRBD1 (5 bases). Germline V lookup: CDR1 MNHNS, CDR2 SASEGT. The CDR3 is 12 amino acids. V was pared by 7 bases and J by 3 bases, with 9 bases between. CDR3 amino acids: CASKGQDTEAFF. CDR3 DNA: TGTGCCAGCAAAGGACAAGACACTGAAGCTTTCTTT.

This chain connects TRBV2 to TRBJ2-1; D possibly matches TRBD1 or TRBD2 (5 bases each). The CDR3 contains 11 residues. V was cut by 4 bases and J by 7 bases, with 5 bases left in between. CDR1 SNHLY and CDR2 FYNNEI come from the germline V gene. The CDR3 nucleotides are TGTGCCAGCAGTGGGGGGAATGAGCAGTTCTTC. This gives the protein CASSGGNEQFF.

This clone has only one observation. The J gene is TRBJ1-1, the V gene TRBV5-6; no definite D call. Trimming took off 4 bases at V and 5 bases at J, with 9 bases between the two ends. This CDR3 is 12 amino acids long. Germline V lookup: CDR1 SGHDT, CDR2 YYEEEE. CDR3 residues: CASSALGTEAFF. The CDR3 DNA reads as TGTGCCAGCAGCGCGCTCGGGACTGAAGCTTTCTTT. The complete variable domain, with remaining parts taken from reference TRBV5-6 and TRBJ1-1, reads DAGVTQSPTHLIKTRGQQVTLRCSPKSGHDTVSWYQQALGQGPQFIFQYYEEEERQRGNFPDRFSGHQFPNYSSELNVNALLLGDSALYLCASSALGTEAFFGQGTRLTVV.

This sequence joins TRBV28 and TRBJ2-5; 7 bases agree with TRBD2. Germline V lookup: CDR1 MDHEN, CDR2 SYDVKM. The CDR3 sequence is 15 residues long. After removal of 5 bases from V and 5 bases from J, the junction contained 11 bases not matched to a gene. The CDR3: CASSTTKAGSETQYF. The CDR3 bases are TGTGCCAGCAGTACTACTAAAGCGGGGAGCGAGACCCAGTACTTC.

The chain combines TRBV21-1 with TRBJ2-1; no DNA check was done on the table's D call, TRBD2. TRBV21-1 is a known pseudogene. This CDR3 is 17 amino acids long. The CDR3 coding sequence is TGTGCCAGCAGCAAGGCCCCGACTAGCGGGGGGCAGAATGAGCAGTTCTTC. As protein: CASSKAPTSGGQNEQFF.

V is TRBV21-1 and J is TRBJ2-7; the table's D call of TRBD2 was not tested on the DNA. TRBV21-1 is assigned pseudogene status. The CDR3 totals 13 residues. The CDR3 DNA reads as TGTGCCAGCGACGGACTAGCGCGCTACGAGCAGTACTTC. Translating it yields CASDGLARYEQYF.

Notes on this clone: One end of the junction varies from germline; a read error may be responsible. The V gene is TRBV28, the J gene TRBJ2-5; no reliable D call. The CDR3 is 14 residues long. CDR1 and CDR2 from the germline V gene are MDHEN and SYDVKM. CDR3 sequence (DNA): TGTGCCAGCAGTTCCGACCAGATGCAAGGGACCCAGTACTTC. It encodes CASSSDQMQGTQYF.

V and J are TRBV10-3 and TRBJ2-7; 7 nucleotides agree with TRBD2. The CDR3 loop spans 14 amino acids. CDR1 and CDR2 from the germline V gene are ENHRY and SYGVKD. Trimming at V came to 10 bases and at J to 5 bases, leaving 14 bases not matched to a gene. CDR3 nucleotide sequence: TGTGCCACGGGGAGGGAGGGAGCAAGTCACGAGCAGTACTTC. Translating gives CATGREGASHEQYF.

This clone was found once. V gene TRBV6-1 combines with J gene TRBJ1-2, with D unclear. The CDR3 is made up of 14 amino acids. The germline gives CDR1 MNHNS, CDR2 SASEGT. Trimming stripped 0 bases from V and 2 bases from J, with 7 bases between. Here the CDR3 reads CASSEATVNYGYTF. CDR3 nucleotide sequence: TGTGCCAGCAGTGAAGCGACGGTCAACTATGGCTACACCTTC.

This clone was observed a few times. The gene calls are TRBV7-9 and TRBJ1-6; D not certain. Germline V gene data show CDR1 as SEHNR and CDR2 as FQNEAQ (reference sequence). The V end lost 2 bases, the J end lost 8 bases, and 10 bases lay between the germline ends. This CDR3 comprises 14 residues. CDR3 region: CASSLMEMDSPLHF. The CDR3 DNA follows: TGTGCCAGCAGCTTAATGGAAATGGATTCACCCCTCCACTTT.

This clone was detected only once. A read error may account for a junction end that differs from germline. This chain uses TRBV6-5 with TRBJ1-1, with D hard to call. This CDR3 region has 15 residues. In germline, CDR1 is MNHEY, CDR2 SVGAGI. CDR3 amino acids: CASSYPPYGNIEAFF. The CDR3 region has the DNA TGTGCCAGCAGTTACCCACCCTATGGGAACATTGAAGCTTTCTTT.

The CDR3 DNA reads TGTGCCAGTAGTATCCCCGTCGGCCCGGGGGGGGACACTGAAGCTTTCTTT. Its translation: CASSIPVGPGGDTEAFF. V usage is TRBV19 and J usage is TRBJ1-1, with D tentatively TRBD1 (5 bases). V was trimmed by 3 bases and J by 3 bases, leaving 20 bases between them. The CDR3 length is 17 residues. The germline V gene has CDR1 LNHDA and CDR2 SQIVND (reference sequence). Together with reference TRBV19 and TRBJ1-1, the CDR3 gives the full variable domain: DGGITQSPKYLFRKEGQNVTLSCEQNLNHDAMYWYRQDPGQGLRLIYYSQIVNDFQKGDIAEGYSVSREKKESFPLTVTSAQKNPTAFYLCASSIPVGPGGDTEAFFGQGTRLTVV.